This TCR beta chain came from a study of control samples from healthy donors and cancer patients. Here immunoSEQ multiplex PCR was the method, and the copy in TCRdb shows in-frame clones only, minus some. The repertoire includes around 140,000 clones, about 90% of them detected once, and about 1.9% sits in the top ten. The receptor comes from a woman between 50 and 59 years old in good health. The sequenced sample consisted of blood.

The DNA of the CDR3 is TGTGCCAGCAGCTCGGAAGGAGGAGCCAAAAACATTCAGTACTTC. Protein product: CASSSEGGAKNIQYF. This chain connects TRBV6-6 to TRBJ2-4; possibly TRBD2 for D (5 bases). The CDR3 runs 15 residues. V shed 6 bases and J shed 0 bases, with 12 bases lying between them. The germline V gene has CDR1 MNHNY and CDR2 SVGAGI (reference sequence).